This is a list of T cell receptor beta chains from one sample in a study of CD4 T cells in relation to SARS-CoV-2 and coronaviruses. Data came from immunoSEQ multiplex PCR; TCRdb stores just in-frame clones and leaves some out. Of around 16,000 clones listed, roughly 74% are singletons. Antigens for these TCRs are unknown. The specimen sequenced was CD4+ T cells from PBMCs, cultured in vitro. Every receptor here comes from a human donor in good health. Both conserved end residues are part of each CDR3. The order of the fields is CDR3 protein, clone size, V gene. Where a row states a size, it is once, few, many or the class of an expanded clone; other rows omit it.

CASRPIKGTSGSTDTQYF | . | TRBV2
CAIRDPRNRASYGYTF | . | TRBV10-3
CASSHTDQENYGYTF | . | TRBV3-1/TRBV3-2
CASSVAGRGTEAFF | . | TRBV25-1
CASSLGGRGTDTQYF | . | TRBV5-1
CASSAGGTEQYF | . | TRBV25-1
CASSFGGSLDTQYF | . | TRBV7-3
CATSRHQTGGEQFF | . | TRBV15
CASRPGTGAQETQYF | . | TRBV5-8
CASSYSGTPISETQYF | . | TRBV5-1
CASSLTGAGGPGDTQYF | . | TRBV7-2
CASSNSTGVFWNTEAFF | . | TRBV21-1
CASSPRTIGAQYF | . | TRBV27
CASSLGAGEETQYF | once | TRBV5-1
CASSIGGTTSYEQYF | . | TRBV19
CASSSGQRSSYNEQFF | . | TRBV27
CASSRAGVYYEQYF | . | TRBV19
CASSEALQTSGSSTAVIF | few | TRBV2
CASSLRGAYGYTF | . | TRBV5-4
CAWSVRWEGVYTEAFF | few | TRBV30
CASRTSVERDEQYF | . | TRBV6-5
CASSVGGADTQYF | . | TRBV19
CASSLGRSSSYEQYF | . | TRBV5-1
CASSLRAGGDEQYF | once | TRBV7-2
CATSDYRHTGELFF | once | TRBV24-1
CASSQQGVQETQYF | . | TRBV3-1/TRBV3-2
CASSQNLAGGYYNEQFF | . | TRBV4-1
CATSRVETETQYF | . | TRBV15
CASSLRILAGGLDTQYF | few | TRBV11-3
CASSLTGTFRAGELFF | few | TRBV3-1/TRBV3-2
CASSEGNNYGYTF | . | TRBV2
CASRREVYGYTF | . | TRBV19
CASSRQGGSSEQFF | . | TRBV6-5
CASKRGHQNTEAFF | . | TRBV27
CAWRRHTGGSYNEQFF | . | TRBV30
CASRRTGWSYGYTF | . | TRBV27
CASSYFGTVYQETQYF | . | TRBV6-6